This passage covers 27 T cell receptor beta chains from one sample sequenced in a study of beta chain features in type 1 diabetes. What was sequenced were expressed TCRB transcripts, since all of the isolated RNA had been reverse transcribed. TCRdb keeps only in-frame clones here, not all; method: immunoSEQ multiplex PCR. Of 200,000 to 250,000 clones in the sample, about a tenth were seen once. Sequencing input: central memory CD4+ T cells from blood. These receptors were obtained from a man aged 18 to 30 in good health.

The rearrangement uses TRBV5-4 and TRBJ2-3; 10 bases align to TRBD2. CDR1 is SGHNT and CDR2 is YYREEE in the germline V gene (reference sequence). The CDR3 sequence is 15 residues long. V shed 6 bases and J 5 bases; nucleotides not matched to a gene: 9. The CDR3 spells CASTPGAGGRDTQYF. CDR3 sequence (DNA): TGTGCCAGCACCCCGGGAGCGGGAGGGAGAGATACGCAGTATTTT.

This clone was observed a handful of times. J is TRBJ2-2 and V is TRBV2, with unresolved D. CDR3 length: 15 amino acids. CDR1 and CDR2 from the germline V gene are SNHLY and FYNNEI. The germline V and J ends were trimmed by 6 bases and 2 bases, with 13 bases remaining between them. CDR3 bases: TGTGCCAGCAGGTGGGATACAGTAAACACCGGGGAGCTGTTTTTT. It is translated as CASRWDTVNTGELFF.

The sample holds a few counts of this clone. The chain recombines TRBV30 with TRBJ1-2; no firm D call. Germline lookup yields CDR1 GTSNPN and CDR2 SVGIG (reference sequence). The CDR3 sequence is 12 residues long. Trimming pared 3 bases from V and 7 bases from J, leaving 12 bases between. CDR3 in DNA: TGTGCCTGGAGCCTACGGACTGTTGGCTACACCTTC. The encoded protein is CAWSLRTVGYTF.

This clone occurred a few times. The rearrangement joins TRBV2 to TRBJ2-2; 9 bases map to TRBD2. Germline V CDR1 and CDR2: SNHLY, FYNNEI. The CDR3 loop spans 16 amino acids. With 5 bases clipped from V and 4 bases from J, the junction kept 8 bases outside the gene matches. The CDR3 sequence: CASSPDSGSGTGELFF. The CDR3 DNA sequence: TGTGCCAGCAGTCCCGATAGCGGGAGCGGCACCGGGGAGCTGTTTTTT.

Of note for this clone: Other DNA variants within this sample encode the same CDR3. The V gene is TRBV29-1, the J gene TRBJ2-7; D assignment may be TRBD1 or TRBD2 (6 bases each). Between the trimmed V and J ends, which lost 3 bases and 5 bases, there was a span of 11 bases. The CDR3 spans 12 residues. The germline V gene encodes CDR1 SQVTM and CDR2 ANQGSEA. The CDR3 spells CSVDRGHDEQYF. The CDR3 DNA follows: TGCAGCGTTGATCGGGGGCACGACGAGCAGTACTTC.

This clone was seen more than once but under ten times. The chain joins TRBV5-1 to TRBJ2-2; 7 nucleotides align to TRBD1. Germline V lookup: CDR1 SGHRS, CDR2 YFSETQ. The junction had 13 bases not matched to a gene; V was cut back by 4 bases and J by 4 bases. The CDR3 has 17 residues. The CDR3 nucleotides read TGCGCCAGCAGCCAGGGGACAGCCAAAAGGAGCACCGGGGAGCTGTTTTTT. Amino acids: CASSQGTAKRSTGELFF.

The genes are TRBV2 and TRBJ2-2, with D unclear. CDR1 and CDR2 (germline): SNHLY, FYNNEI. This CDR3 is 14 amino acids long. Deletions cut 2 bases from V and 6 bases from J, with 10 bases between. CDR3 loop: CASSESGFAGELFF. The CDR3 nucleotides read TGTGCCAGCAGTGAAAGTGGGTTCGCCGGGGAGCTGTTTTTT.

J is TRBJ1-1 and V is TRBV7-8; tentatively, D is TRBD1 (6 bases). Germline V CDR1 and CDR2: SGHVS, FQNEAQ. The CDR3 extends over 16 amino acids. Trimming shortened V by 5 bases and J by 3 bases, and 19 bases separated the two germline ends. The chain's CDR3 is CASSPVLGGFDTEAFF. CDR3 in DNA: TGTGCCAGCAGCCCAGTTCTTGGGGGCTTCGACACTGAAGCTTTCTTT.

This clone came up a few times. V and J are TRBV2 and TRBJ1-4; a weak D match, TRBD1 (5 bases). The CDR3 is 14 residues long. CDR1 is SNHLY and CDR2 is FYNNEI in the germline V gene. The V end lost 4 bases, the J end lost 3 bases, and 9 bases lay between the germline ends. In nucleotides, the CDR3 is TGTGCCAGCAGTGTGGGGGGGGCTAATGAAAAACTGTTTTTT. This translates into CASSVGGANEKLFF. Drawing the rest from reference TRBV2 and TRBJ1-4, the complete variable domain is EPEVTQTPSHQVTQMGQEVILRCVPISNHLYFYWYRQILGQKVEFLVSFYNNEISEKSEIFDDQFSVERPDGSNFTLKIRSTKLEDSAMYFCASSVGGANEKLFFGSGTQLSVL.

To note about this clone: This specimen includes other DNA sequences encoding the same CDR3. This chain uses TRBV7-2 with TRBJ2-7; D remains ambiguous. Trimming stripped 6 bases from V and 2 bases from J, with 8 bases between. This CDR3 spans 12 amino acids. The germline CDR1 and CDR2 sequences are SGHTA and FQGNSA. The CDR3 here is CASSQDAYEQYF. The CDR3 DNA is TGTGCCAGCAGTCAGGACGCCTACGAGCAGTACTTC.

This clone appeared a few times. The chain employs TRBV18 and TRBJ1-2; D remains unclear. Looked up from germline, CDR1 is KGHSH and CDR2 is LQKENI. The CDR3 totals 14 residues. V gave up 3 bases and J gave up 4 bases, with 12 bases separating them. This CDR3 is CASSPDLSTYGYTF. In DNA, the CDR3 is TGTGCCAGCTCACCGGACCTTTCGACCTATGGCTACACCTTC.

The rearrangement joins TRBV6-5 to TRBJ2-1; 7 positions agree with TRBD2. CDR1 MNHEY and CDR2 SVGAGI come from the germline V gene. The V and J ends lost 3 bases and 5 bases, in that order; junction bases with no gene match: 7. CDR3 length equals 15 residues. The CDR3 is CASSYSLARNNEQFF. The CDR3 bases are TGTGCCAGCAGTTATTCACTAGCGCGAAACAATGAGCAGTTCTTC.

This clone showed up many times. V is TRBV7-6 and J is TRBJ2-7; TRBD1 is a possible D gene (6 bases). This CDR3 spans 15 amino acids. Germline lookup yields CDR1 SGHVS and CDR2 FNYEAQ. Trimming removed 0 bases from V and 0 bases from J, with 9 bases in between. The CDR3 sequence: CASSLADRTSYEQYF. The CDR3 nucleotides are TGTGCCAGCAGCTTAGCGGACAGAACCTCCTACGAGCAGTACTTC.

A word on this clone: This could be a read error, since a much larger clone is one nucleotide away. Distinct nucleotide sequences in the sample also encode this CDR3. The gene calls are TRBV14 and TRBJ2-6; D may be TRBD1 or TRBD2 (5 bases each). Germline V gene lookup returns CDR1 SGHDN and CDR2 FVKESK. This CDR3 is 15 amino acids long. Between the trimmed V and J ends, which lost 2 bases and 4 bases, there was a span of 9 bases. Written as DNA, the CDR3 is TGTGCCAGCAGCCAACGAGGGGCGGGGGCCAACGTCCTGACTTTC. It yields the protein CASSQRGAGANVLTF. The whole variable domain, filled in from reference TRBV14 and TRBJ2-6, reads EAGVTQFPSHSVIEKGQTVTLRCDPISGHDNLYWYRRVMGKEIKFLLHFVKESKQDESGMPNNRFLAERTGGTYSTLKVQPAELEDSGVYFCASSQRGAGANVLTFGAGSRLTVL.

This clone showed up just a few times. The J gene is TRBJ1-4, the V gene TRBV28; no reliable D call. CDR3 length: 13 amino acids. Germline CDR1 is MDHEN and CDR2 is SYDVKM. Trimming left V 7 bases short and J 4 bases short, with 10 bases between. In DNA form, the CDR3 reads TGTGCCAGCAAAGTCCCGGGTAATGAAAAACTGTTTTTT. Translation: CASKVPGNEKLFF.

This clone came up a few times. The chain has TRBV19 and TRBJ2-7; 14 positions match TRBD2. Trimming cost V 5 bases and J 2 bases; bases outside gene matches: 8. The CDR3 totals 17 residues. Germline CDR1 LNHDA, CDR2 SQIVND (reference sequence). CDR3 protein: CASSPGTSGSTTYEQYF. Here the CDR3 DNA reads TGTGCCAGTAGTCCAGGGACTAGCGGGAGTACGACCTACGAGCAGTACTTC. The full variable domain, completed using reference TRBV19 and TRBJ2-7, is DGGITQSPKYLFRKEGQNVTLSCEQNLNHDAMYWYRQDPGQGLRLIYYSQIVNDFQKGDIAEGYSVSREKKESFPLTVTSAQKNPTAFYLCASSPGTSGSTTYEQYFGPGTRLTVT.

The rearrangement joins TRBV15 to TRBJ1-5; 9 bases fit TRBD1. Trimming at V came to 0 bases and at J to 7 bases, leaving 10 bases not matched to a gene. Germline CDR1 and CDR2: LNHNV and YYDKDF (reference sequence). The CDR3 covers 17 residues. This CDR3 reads CATSRDLAGQGFQPQHF. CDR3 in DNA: TGTGCCACCAGCAGAGACTTAGCGGGACAGGGATTCCAGCCCCAGCATTTT. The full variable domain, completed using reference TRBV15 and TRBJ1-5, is DAMVIQNPRYQVTQFGKPVTLSCSQTLNHNVMYWYQQKSSQAPKLLFHYYDKDFNNEADTPDNFQSRRPNTSFCFLDIRSPGLGDTAMYLCATSRDLAGQGFQPQHFGDGTRLSIL.

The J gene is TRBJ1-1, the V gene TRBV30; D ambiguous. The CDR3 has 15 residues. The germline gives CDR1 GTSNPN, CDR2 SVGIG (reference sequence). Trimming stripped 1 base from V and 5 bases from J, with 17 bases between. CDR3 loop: CAWSATFEGGTEAFF. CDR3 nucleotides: TGTGCCTGGAGTGCTACATTCGAAGGCGGGACTGAAGCTTTCTTT.

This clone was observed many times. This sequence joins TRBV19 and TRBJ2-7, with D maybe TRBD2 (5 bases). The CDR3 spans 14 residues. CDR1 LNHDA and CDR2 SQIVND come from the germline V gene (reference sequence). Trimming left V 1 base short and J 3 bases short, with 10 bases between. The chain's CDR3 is CASSIGAEGYEQYF. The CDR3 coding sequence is TGTGCCAGTAGTATAGGAGCGGAAGGCTACGAGCAGTACTTC.

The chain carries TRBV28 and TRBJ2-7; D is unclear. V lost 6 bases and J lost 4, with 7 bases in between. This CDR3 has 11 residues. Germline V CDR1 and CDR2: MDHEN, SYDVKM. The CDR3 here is CASSQQYEQYF. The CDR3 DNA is TGTGCCAGCAGCCAACAGTACGAGCAGTACTTC. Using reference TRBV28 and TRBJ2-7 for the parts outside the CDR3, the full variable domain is DVKVTQSSRYLVKRTGEKVFLECVQDMDHENMFWYRQDPGLGLRLIYFSYDVKMKEKGDIPEGYSVSREKKERFSLILESASTNQTSMYLCASSQQYEQYFGPGTRLTVT.

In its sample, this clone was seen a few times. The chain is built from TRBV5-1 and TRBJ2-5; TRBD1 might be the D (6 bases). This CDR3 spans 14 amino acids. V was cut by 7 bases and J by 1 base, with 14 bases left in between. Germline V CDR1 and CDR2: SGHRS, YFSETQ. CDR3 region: CASGRGSIQETQYF. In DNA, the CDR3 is TGCGCCAGCGGAAGGGGGTCTATCCAAGAGACCCAGTACTTC.

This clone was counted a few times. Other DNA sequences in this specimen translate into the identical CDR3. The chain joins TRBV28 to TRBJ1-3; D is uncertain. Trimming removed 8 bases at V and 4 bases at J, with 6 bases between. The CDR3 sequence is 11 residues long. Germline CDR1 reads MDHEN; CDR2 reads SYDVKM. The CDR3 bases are TGTGCCAGCCGCCGGGGAAACACCATATATTTT. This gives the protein CASRRGNTIYF.

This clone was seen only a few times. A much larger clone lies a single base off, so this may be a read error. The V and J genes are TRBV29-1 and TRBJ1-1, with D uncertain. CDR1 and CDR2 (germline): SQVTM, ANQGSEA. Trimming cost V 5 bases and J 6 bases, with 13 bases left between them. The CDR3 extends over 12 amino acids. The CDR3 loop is CSVYPKGSEAFF. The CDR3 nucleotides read TGCAGCGTTTATCCAAAGGGCTCTGAAGCTTTCTTT.

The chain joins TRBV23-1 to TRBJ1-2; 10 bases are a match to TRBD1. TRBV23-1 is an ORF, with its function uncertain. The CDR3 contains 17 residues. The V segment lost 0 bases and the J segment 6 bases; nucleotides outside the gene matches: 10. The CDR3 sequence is CASSQSRTGQGLDGYTF. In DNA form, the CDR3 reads TGCGCCAGCAGTCAATCGCGGACGGGACAGGGGTTAGATGGCTACACCTTC.

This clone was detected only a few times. CDR3 DNA: TGCAGCGTTGAAGATAGCGGGAGAACCCAGTACTTC. Its protein product is CSVEDSGRTQYF. This chain joins TRBV29-1 and TRBJ2-5; 9 bases map to TRBD2. Trimming cost V 0 bases and J 8 bases; bases outside gene matches: 1. The CDR3 consists of 12 residues. Germline V gene lookup returns CDR1 SQVTM and CDR2 ANQGSEA.

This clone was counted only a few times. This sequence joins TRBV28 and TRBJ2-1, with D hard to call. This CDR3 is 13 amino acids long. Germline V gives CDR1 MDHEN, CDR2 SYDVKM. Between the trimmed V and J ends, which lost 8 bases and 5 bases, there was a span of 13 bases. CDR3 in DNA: TGTGCCAGCCGTAGACGCAGCGACAATGAGCAGTTCTTC. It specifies CASRRRSDNEQFF.

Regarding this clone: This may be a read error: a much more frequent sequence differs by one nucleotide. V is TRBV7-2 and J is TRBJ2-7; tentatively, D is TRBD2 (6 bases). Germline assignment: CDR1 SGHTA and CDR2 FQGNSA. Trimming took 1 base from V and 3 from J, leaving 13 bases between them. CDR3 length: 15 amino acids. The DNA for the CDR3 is TGTGCCAGCAGCTTAGATGGGGGGTGGGGCTACGAGCAGTACTTC. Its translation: CASSLDGGWGYEQYF.